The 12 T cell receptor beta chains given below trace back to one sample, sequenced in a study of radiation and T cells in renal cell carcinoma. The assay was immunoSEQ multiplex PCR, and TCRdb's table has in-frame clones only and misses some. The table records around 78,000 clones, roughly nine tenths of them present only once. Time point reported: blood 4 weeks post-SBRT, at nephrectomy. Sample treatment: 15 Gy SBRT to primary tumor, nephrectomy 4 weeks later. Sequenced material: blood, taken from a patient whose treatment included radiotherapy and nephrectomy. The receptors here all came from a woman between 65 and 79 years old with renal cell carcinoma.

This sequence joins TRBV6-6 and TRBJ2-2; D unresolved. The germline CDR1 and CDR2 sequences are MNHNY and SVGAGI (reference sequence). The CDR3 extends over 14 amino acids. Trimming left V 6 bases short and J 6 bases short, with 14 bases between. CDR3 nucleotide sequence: TGTGCCAGCAGGCCCGGGCTCCCCTCCGGGGAGCTGTTTTTT. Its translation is CASRPGLPSGELFF.

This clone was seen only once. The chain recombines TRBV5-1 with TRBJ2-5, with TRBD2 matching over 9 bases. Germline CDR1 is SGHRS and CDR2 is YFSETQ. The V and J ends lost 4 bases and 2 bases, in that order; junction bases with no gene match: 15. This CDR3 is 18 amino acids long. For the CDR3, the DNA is TGCGCCAGCAGCCCTAGCGGGGCGCATCCACGGGGTCAAGAGACCCAGTACTTC. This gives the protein CASSPSGAHPRGQETQYF.

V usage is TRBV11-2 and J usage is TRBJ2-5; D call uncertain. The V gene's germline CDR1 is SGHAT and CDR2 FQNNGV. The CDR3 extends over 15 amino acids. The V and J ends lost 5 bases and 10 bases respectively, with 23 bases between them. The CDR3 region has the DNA TGTGCCAGCAGCCCGACCGGGTCGGTAGCCCAGGACCAGTACTTC. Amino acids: CASSPTGSVAQDQYF.

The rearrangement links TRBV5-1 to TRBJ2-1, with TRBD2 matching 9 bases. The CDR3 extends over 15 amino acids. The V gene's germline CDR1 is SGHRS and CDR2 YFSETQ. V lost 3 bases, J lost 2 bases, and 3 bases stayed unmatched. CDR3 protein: CASSSGGGAYNEQFF. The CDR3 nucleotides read TGCGCCAGCAGCTCTGGCGGGGGGGCCTACAATGAGCAGTTCTTC.

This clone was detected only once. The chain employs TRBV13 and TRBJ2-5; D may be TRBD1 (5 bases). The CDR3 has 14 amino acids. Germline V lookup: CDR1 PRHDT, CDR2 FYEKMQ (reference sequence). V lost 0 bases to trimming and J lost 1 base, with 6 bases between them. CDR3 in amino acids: CASSLGDTQETQYF. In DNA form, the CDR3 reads TGTGCCAGCAGCTTAGGGGACACCCAAGAGACCCAGTACTTC.

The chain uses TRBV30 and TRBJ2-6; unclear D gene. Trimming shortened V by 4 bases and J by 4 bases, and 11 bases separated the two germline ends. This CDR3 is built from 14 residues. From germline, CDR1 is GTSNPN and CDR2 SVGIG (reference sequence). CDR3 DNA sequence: TGTGCCTGGACTCCCGCTGTCGGGGCCAACGTCCTGACTTTC. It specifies CAWTPAVGANVLTF. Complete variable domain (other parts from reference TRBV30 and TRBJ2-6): SQTIHQWPATLVQPVGSPLSLECTVEGTSNPNLYWYRQAAGRGLQLLFYSVGIGQISSEVPQNLSASRPQDRQFILSSKKLLLSDSGFYLCAWTPAVGANVLTFGAGSRLTVL.

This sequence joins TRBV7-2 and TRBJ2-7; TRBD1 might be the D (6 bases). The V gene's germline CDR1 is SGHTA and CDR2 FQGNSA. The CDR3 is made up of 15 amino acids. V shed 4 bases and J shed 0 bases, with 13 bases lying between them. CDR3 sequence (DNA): TGTGCCAGCAGCTCGTTTCTGGACAGCTCCTACGAGCAGTACTTC. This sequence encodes CASSSFLDSSYEQYF.

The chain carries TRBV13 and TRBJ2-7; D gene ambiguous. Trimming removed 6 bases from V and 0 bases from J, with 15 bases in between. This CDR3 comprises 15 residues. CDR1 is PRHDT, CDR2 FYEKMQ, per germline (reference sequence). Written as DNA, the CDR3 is TGTGCCAGCAGGCATGCGGCGGCCGTCTCCTACGAGCAGTACTTC. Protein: CASRHAAAVSYEQYF.

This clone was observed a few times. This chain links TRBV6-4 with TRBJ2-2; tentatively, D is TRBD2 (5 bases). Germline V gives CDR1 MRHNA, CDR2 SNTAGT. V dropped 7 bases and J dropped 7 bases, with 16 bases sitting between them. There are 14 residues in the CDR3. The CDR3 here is CASTRTDEGGELFF. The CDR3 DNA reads TGTGCCAGCACCAGAACCGACGAGGGCGGGGAGCTGTTTTTT.

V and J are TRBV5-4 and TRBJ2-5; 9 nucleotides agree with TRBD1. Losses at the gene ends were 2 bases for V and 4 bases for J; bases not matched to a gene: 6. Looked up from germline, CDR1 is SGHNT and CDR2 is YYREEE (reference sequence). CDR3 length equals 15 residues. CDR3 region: CASSFGQGRGETQYF. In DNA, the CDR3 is TGTGCCAGCAGCTTCGGACAGGGGAGGGGAGAGACCCAGTACTTC. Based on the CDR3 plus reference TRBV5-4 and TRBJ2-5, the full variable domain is ETGVTQSPTHLIKTRGQQVTLRCSSQSGHNTVSWYQQALGQGPQFIFQYYREEENGRGNFPPRFSGLQFPNYSSELNVNALELDDSALYLCASSFGQGRGETQYFGPGTRLLVL.

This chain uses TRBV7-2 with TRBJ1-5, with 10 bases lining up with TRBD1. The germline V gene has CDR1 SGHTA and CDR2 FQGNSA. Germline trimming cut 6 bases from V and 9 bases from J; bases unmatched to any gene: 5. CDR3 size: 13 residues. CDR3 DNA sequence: TGTGCCAGCAGACTGGGACAGGGGATGCCCCAGCATTTT. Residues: CASRLGQGMPQHF.

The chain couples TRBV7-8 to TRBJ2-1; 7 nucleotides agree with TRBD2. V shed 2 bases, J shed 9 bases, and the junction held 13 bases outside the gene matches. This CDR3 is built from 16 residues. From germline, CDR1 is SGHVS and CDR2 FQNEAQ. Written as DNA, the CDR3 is TGTGCCAGCAGCTTACTAGGAGGCGGGTCGGGGGGTGAGCAGTTCTTC. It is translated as CASSLLGGGSGGEQFF. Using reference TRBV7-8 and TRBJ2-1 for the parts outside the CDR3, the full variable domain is GAGVSQSPRYKVAKRGQDVALRCDPISGHVSLFWYQQALGQGPEFLTYFQNEAQLDKSGLPSDRFFAERPEGSVSTLKIQRTQQEDSAVYLCASSLLGGGSGGEQFFGPGTRLTVL.